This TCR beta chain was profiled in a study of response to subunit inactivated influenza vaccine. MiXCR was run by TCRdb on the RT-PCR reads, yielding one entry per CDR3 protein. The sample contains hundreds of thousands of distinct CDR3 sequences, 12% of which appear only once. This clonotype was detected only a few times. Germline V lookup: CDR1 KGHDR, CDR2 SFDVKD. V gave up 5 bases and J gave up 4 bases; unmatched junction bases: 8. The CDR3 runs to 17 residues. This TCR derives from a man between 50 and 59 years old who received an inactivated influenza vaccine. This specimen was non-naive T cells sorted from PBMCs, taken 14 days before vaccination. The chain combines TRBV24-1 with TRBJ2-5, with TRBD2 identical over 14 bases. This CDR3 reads CATSVGGLAGAGETQYF. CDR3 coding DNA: TGTGCCACCAGTGTTGGGGGACTAGCGGGAGCGGGAGAGACCCAGTACTTC.